Sequencing of this T cell receptor (beta chain) was carried out in a study of blood T cell repertoires in COVID-19. About the study: Samples taken during acute and convalescent COVID-19 were collected in the United States, Italy and Spain. The cDNA or gDNA used as material had been derived from T cells, B-cell-depleted T cells, or PBMCs.

Using immunoSEQ multiplex PCR, the repertoire was profiled, and TCRdb retains in-frame clones only, with some absent. The table records about 140,000 clones, about four fifths of them present only once. The V gene's germline CDR1 is GTSNPN and CDR2 SVGIG (reference sequence). The CDR3 is 12 amino acids. Trimming cost V 3 bases and J 3 bases, with 8 bases left between them. Followed longitudinally, the Seattle patients had been enrolled during active infection. The chain is built from TRBV30 and TRBJ1-2; D gene ambiguous. The sequence came from a man aged 30 to 39 with COVID-19, enrolled during active disease. The source material was peripheral blood. CDR3 sequence (DNA): TGTGCCTGGAGCACGCTATACTATGGCTACACCTTC. Its translation: CAWSTLYYGYTF.